This TCR beta chain was found in a study of tumor-infiltrating lymphocytes in primary liver carcinoma. Study summary: The cohort included men and women aged 30 to 69 years. Regardless of tissue type, samples showed similar yields of roughly 3.65 to 8 million productive TCRbeta reads. Points from the study as a whole: Overlap between tumor regions exceeded overlap of tumor with adjacent tissue or blood.

About this clonotype itself: Its antigen is still unknown.

The researchers produced TCR beta cDNA from around 500 ng total RNA with a constant-region primer. ARM-PCR was slightly modified, and three nested multiplex PCR rounds with it gave rise to the TCR beta libraries. TCRdb re-analysed the multiplex PCR reads in MiXCR, keeping a single row per CDR3 protein. The sample comprises tens of thousands of distinct CDR3 sequences, around 66% of which are singletons, and roughly 28% rests with the top ten. From unsorted bulk tissue weighing 20-30 mg, DNA and RNA were co-extracted. No patient had received treatment, and all had chronic HBV infection. The TCR was taken from a man aged 40-49 years with primary liver carcinoma and hepatitis B virus infection. Sequencing was carried out using tumor-adjacent normal liver tissue.

CDR3 in DNA: TGTGCCAGCAGCTCTAGCGGGCCACTCGGCAATGAGCAGTTCTTC. Its protein product is CASSSSGPLGNEQFF. The V gene is TRBV11-2, the J gene TRBJ2-1; 8 bases fit TRBD2. CDR1 is SGHAT, CDR2 FQNNGV, per germline. Losses at the gene ends were 4 bases for V and 6 bases for J; bases not matched to a gene: 8. The CDR3 runs 15 residues.